This T cell receptor (beta chain) appears in the sequencing data of a study of monozygotic twins with inflammatory bowel disease. Study-wide results and limits: Separate T cell subtypes could not be resolved from one another. Relative clonotype sharing with others was diminished in IBD patients versus healthy twins, particularly with disease activity.

TCRdb re-called the 5' RACE reads; one entry per CDR3 protein, DNA not given. This sample's table reports approximately 160,000 distinct CDR3 sequences. Worth noting for this clonotype: The target antigen is unknown.

Looked up from germline, CDR1 is SGHRS and CDR2 is YFSETQ. This CDR3 contains 16 residues. It was from whole blood, with no T cell sorting, that total RNA was isolated. The chain links TRBV5-1 to TRBJ1-6; as DNA is missing, the TRBD1 call by TCRdb cannot be tested. This clonotype was sampled from a human donor with ulcerative colitis or Crohn's disease, or a healthy co-twin of an affected twin (not recorded which). Sequenced input: blood. The CDR3 sequence is CASSLELGQYNSPLHF. Complete variable domain (other parts from reference TRBV5-1 and TRBJ1-6): KAGVTQTPRYLIKTRGQQVTLSCSPISGHRSVSWYQQTPGQGLQFLFEYFSETQRNKGNFPGRFSGRQFSNSRSEMNVSTLELGDSALYLCASSLELGQYNSPLHFGNGTRLTVT.